The 23 T cell receptor beta chains reported below all come from one sample, sequenced in a study of tumor and adjacent non-tumor tissue in lung cancer (dated by TCRdb to between 2017 and 2018). Library prep was done by multiplex PCR. TCRdb lists the instrument as Illumina HiSeq 2500. TCRbeta libraries were constructed through three rounds of nested PCR with primers (Table S4) according to protocols modified from ARM-PCR. The public reads were run again by TCRdb, first through fastp at Q25 and then through MiXCR, and only productive beta chains were kept. Rows matching on CDR3 protein sequence are summarized as one entry with the most common DNA and genes. A total of about 90,000 distinct CDR3 sequences appear in this sample, more than 60% of them only once. The ten most abundant clones make up 15% of the sample. RNA was isolated from bulk, unsorted tissue, and RNA quality was assessed with a NanoDrop ND-1000 and an Agilent 2100.

The sequenced sample was lung tumor tissue. The receptors were gathered from a man in his 70s with non-small cell lung cancer.

The chain uses TRBV29-1 and TRBJ2-7, with 8 bases fitting TRBD2. CDR1 is SQVTM, CDR2 ANQGSEA, per germline. The CDR3 contains 14 residues. J lost 7 bases, V lost 7 bases, and 15 bases had no gene match. CDR3 residues: CSARLARGPREQYF. The CDR3 nucleotides are TGCAGCGCGCGACTAGCGAGAGGACCTCGGGAGCAGTACTTC.

With respect to this clonotype: At one end the junction does not follow the germline gene, possibly because of a read error. The genes are TRBV4-2 and TRBJ2-1; D possibly corresponds to TRBD2 (5 bases). The germline V gene has CDR1 LGHNA and CDR2 YNFKEQ. This CDR3 spans 13 amino acids. CDR3 in DNA: TGTGCCTGCAGCATCCGGGAAGATAATGAGCAGTTCTTC. Its translation: CACSIREDNEQFF.

This clonotype has just a few counts. The chain recombines TRBV20-1 with TRBJ2-1; D may correspond to TRBD1 or TRBD2 (6 bases each). V lost 3 bases, J lost 0 bases, and 9 bases lay in between. Germline assignment: CDR1 DFQATT and CDR2 SNEGSKA (reference sequence). The CDR3 has 14 residues. The CDR3, as DNA: TGCAGTGCTAGGGGGGGCAGCTCCTACAATGAGCAGTTCTTC. Amino acid sequence: CSARGGSSYNEQFF.

On this clonotype: The germline gene is not matched at one end of the junction; a read error may be the cause. The V gene is TRBV4-2, the J gene TRBJ1-4; D is unclear. CDR3 length: 13 amino acids. In germline, CDR1 is LGHNA, CDR2 YNFKEQ. The CDR3 sequence is CGSSQATVEGLFF. The CDR3 nucleotides read TGTGGCAGCAGCCAAGCGACGGTGGAGGGACTGTTTTTT.

For this clonotype: Given a much more abundant clone one base away, this may be a read error. The rearrangement uses TRBV6-1 and TRBJ2-2; TRBD1 aligns across 7 bases. The CDR3 is 18 residues long. The V and J ends lost 4 bases and 0 bases, in that order; junction bases with no gene match: 11. Germline CDR1 and CDR2: MNHNS and SASEGT. The CDR3 coding sequence is TGTGCCAGCAGTGTCCGGGACAGTGGATATTCGAACACCGGGGAGCTGTTTTTT. Protein sequence: CASSVRDSGYSNTGELFF.

A remark on this clonotype: An end of the junction does not agree with germline; a read error may underlie this. This sequence joins TRBV6-1 and TRBJ2-1; TRBD2 aligns across 8 bases. CDR3 length: 15 residues. Germline V CDR1 and CDR2: MNHNS, SASEGT. For the CDR3, the DNA is TGTGCCAGCAGTGAAACTAGCGGAGGGTACAATGATCAGTTCTTC. Protein sequence: CASSETSGGYNDQFF.

The rearrangement joins TRBV11-2 to TRBJ2-7; 7 nucleotides agree with TRBD2. Germline V gives CDR1 SGHAT, CDR2 FQNNGV. Germline trimming cut 7 bases from V and 2 bases from J; bases unmatched to any gene: 8. CDR3 length equals 14 residues. The CDR3 bases are TGTGCCAGCAACCTAGGTGCGGGAGCCTACGAGCAGTACTTC. It codes for CASNLGAGAYEQYF.

The rearrangement links TRBV4-1 to TRBJ2-1, with D possibly being TRBD1 or TRBD2 (6 bases each). The V gene's germline CDR1 is MGHRA and CDR2 YSYEKL. V lost 4 bases and J 12 bases, leaving 25 bases between the germline ends. CDR3 size: 16 residues. DNA of the CDR3: TGCGCCAGCAGCCCAGGGGACTGGACTCAAAGCTACGGGCAGTTCTTC. It translates to CASSPGDWTQSYGQFF.

The rearrangement joins TRBV20-1 to TRBJ2-7; 9 bases line up with TRBD1. There are 13 residues in the CDR3. Germline CDR1 reads DFQATT; CDR2 reads SNEGSKA (reference sequence). The trim removed 5 bases at V and 6 bases at J, leaving 8 bases unmatched. DNA of the CDR3: TGCAGTGCTCCTCCGGGACAGGGTGGCGAGCAGTACTTC. Protein product: CSAPPGQGGEQYF.

About this clonotype itself: The junction shows a germline mismatch at one end, possibly a read error. The gene calls are TRBV10-3 and TRBJ1-5, with TRBD1 identical over 7 bases. Germline CDR1 and CDR2: ENHRY and SYGVKD. The CDR3 loop spans 15 amino acids. The CDR3 DNA is TGTGTCTCAAACCAGGGGGGAGGCAGCAATCAGTCCCAGCATTTT. It codes for CVSNQGGGSNQSQHF.

In regard to this clonotype: This sequence may be a read error, since a much larger clone differs from it by one base. The V gene is TRBV9, the J gene TRBJ2-7, with 10 positions matching TRBD1. Germline V gene sequence: CDR1 SGDLS, CDR2 YYNGEE. CDR3 length: 17 residues. The CDR3 region is CASGVGPGTGASYEQYF. Here the CDR3 DNA reads TGTGCCAGCGGCGTAGGTCCGGGGACAGGGGCGTCCTACGAGCAGTACTTC. Combining the CDR3 with reference TRBV9 and TRBJ2-7 gives the whole variable domain DSGVTQTPKHLITATGQRVTLRCSPRSGDLSVYWYQQSLDQGLQFLIQYYNGEERAKGNILERFSAQQFPDLHSELNLSSLELGDSALYFCASGVGPGTGASYEQYFGPGTRLTVT.

This clonotype was seen only a few times. A much larger clone differs by one base, so this may be a read error. This chain joins TRBV12-3 or TRBV12-4 and TRBJ2-7, with 8 positions matching TRBD1. After removal of 5 bases from V and 3 bases from J, the junction contained 6 bases not matched to a gene. The length of the CDR3 is 14 residues. The chain's CDR3 is CASSRGQGVYEQYF. In DNA, the CDR3 is TGTGCCAGCAGTCGAGGACAGGGAGTCTACGAGCAGTACTTC.

The chain recombines TRBV10-3 with TRBJ1-5; D uncertain. In germline, CDR1 is ENHRY, CDR2 SYGVKD. The V end was cut by 2 bases, the J end by 3 bases, with 11 bases between. This CDR3 is built from 15 residues. The CDR3 sequence is CAISELVGTNQPQHF. In nucleotides, the CDR3 is TGTGCCATCAGTGAGCTAGTAGGCACCAATCAGCCCCAGCATTTT.

About this clonotype itself: Likely a read error: the CDR3 ends without its conserved phenylalanine or tryptophan. The chain is built from TRBV5-1 and TRBJ2-3, with TRBD2 identical over 13 bases. This CDR3 comprises 15 residues. V lost 1 base and J lost 4; bases outside the gene matches: 0. Germline values: CDR1 SGHRS, CDR2 YFSETQ. The CDR3 here is CASSLTSGRADTQYS. CDR3 DNA: TGCGCCAGCAGCTTGACTAGCGGGAGGGCAGATACGCAGTATTCT.

The chain links TRBV11-2 to TRBJ2-4, with 9 bases lining up with TRBD1. This CDR3 has 20 residues. J lost 3 bases, V lost 5 bases, and 20 bases had no gene match. CDR1 is SGHAT, CDR2 FQNNGV, per germline. The CDR3 here is CASSQGFRTGAPGLKNIQYF. The CDR3 DNA reads TGTGCCAGCAGCCAAGGGTTCCGGACAGGGGCCCCCGGGCTCAAAAACATTCAGTACTTC.

In its sample, this clonotype was seen many times. The V call is TRBV2, the J call TRBJ2-2; TRBD2 aligns across 7 bases. CDR1 and CDR2 (germline): SNHLY, FYNNEI. V dropped 5 bases and J dropped 0; count of bases not matched to a gene: 6. This CDR3 is 16 amino acids long. The CDR3 is CASSLPGLTNTGELFF. Written as DNA, the CDR3 is TGTGCCAGCAGTCTCCCGGGACTAACGAACACCGGGGAGCTGTTTTTT.

Comment on this clonotype: One end of the junction varies from germline; a read error may be responsible. The chain has TRBV10-3 and TRBJ2-2; unclear D gene. Germline-derived CDR1 and CDR2 are ENHRY and SYGVKD. The CDR3 sequence is 14 residues long. Here the CDR3 reads CVISLSDVTGELFF. The CDR3 DNA reads as TGTGTCATCAGCCTGTCGGACGTCACTGGGGAGCTGTTTTTT.

Remarks on this clonotype: The CDR3 ends on some other residue instead of the conserved phenylalanine or tryptophan, so this is likely a read error. CDR3 loop: CASSDGPIDQPQHL. The DNA for the CDR3 is TGTGCCAGCAGCGACGGACCTATCGATCAGCCCCAGCATCTT. This chain uses TRBV12-3 or TRBV12-4 with TRBJ1-5; unclear D gene. V lost 6 bases and J 5 bases, leaving 14 bases between the germline ends. The CDR3 covers 14 residues.

Notes on this clonotype: Its ends do not fully match the called genes, so a read error is possible. V and J are TRBV11-2 and TRBJ2-6, with D perhaps given as TRBD1 or TRBD2 (5 bases each). The germline V gene encodes CDR1 SGHAT and CDR2 FQNNGV. CDR3 length: 19 residues. CDR3 residues: CASSSPRGRGVSGANVLTF. The CDR3, as DNA: TGTGCCAGTAGCTCCCCGAGGGGAAGAGGGGTCTCTGGGGCCAATGTCCTGACTTTC.

V usage is TRBV28 and J usage is TRBJ2-7; D remains ambiguous. Germline V gene data show CDR1 as MDHEN and CDR2 as SYDVKM. This CDR3 is 12 amino acids long. Trimming stripped 6 bases from V and 7 bases from J, with 13 bases between. The CDR3 DNA reads TGTGCCAGCAGGGTAGGATCTACGGAGCAGTACTTC. It specifies CASRVGSTEQYF.

This clonotype is labeled as medium-sized (0.01 to 0.1%). This chain uses TRBV11-3 with TRBJ2-3, with D uncertain. V was pared by 0 bases and J by 1 base, with 11 bases between. The CDR3 consists of 16 residues. Germline CDR1 SGHNT, CDR2 YENEEA. The CDR3 here is CASSLDSRSGTDTQYF. CDR3 DNA: TGTGCCAGCAGCTTAGATTCGCGGAGTGGCACAGATACGCAGTATTTT.

This clonotype has a count of ten or more. The rearrangement joins TRBV12-3 or TRBV12-4 to TRBJ2-7; TRBD1 agrees at 7 bases. The CDR3 is 15 amino acids. Trimming removed 5 bases from V and 0 bases from J; junction bases left unmatched: 7. This chain's CDR3 is CASSLGRGSSYEQYF. CDR3 in DNA: TGTGCCAGCAGTCTGGGCAGGGGGAGCTCCTACGAGCAGTACTTC.

This clonotype has a count of ten or more. The chain couples TRBV6-1 to TRBJ1-5, with a tentative D call TRBD1 (5 bases). V lost 3 bases and J 7 bases, leaving 10 bases between the germline ends. The CDR3 extends over 13 amino acids. The germline gives CDR1 MNHNS, CDR2 SASEGT. The CDR3 loop reads CASSEYGDQPQHF. The CDR3 DNA sequence: TGTGCCAGCAGTGAGTACGGGGACCAGCCCCAGCATTTT.